This T cell receptor (beta chain) was retrieved from a study of shared clonotypes between healthy human individuals (dated by TCRdb to the early 2020s). For context, the study as a whole: The cohort comprised two women and a few men aged 18 to 49 years. Per donor, three plates each were used for CD4 naive and CD4 memory, two for CD8 naive, and one for CD8 memory. Blood TCR repertoires of a handful of healthy adults were deeply sequenced to estimate repertoire size and the extent of clonotype sharing between individuals. Different laboratories and diverse techniques were used to prepare libraries and sequence TCR repertoires, to increase sequencing depth and limit assay-specific biases. Between about 0.85 and 9.5 billion PBMCs per donor were obtained by leukapheresis. The investigation overall reported the following: Sharing across a handful of donors was observed for around 4.8% of naive CD4, about 4% of naive CD8, 2% to 2.5% of memory CD4, and around 0.4% of memory CD8 clonotypes. Even with the large sequencing depth, rarefaction of the sorted-subset datasets indicated that sequencing was incomplete. The genetic and exposure-history diversity represented was limited by the small number of donors. Based on pairwise subsampling, the degree of clonotype sharing among donors was expected to be affected by sequencing depth. Sampling was limited to blood, and TCR repertoires in tissue likely differ from TCR repertoires in blood. Compared with non-shared clonotypes, clonotypes shared by all four sorted-subset donors had higher generation probabilities. Larger estimated clonotype richness was generally found for naive subsets than for memory subsets.

Using the deep immunoSEQ assay, TCR CDR3 regions were amplified from genomic DNA by multiplex PCR. Extracted genomic DNA from each cell subset was spread evenly across all wells of several immunoSEQ 96-well plates, with each plate serving as a replicate. For sorted subsets, roughly 0.2 ug genomic DNA, equal to 30,000 or so T cell genomes, was loaded into each replicate PCR. Purified libraries were measured with a Qubit 3.0 fluorometer, size-checked on a Bioanalyzer 2100, and measured again with the KAPA Library Quantification kit. Every immunoSEQ 96-well plate was sequenced on a dedicated single-read 150-cycle Illumina NextSeq 550 flow cell. The paper's data handling went like this. Because the immunoSEQ output included only junctional sequences and no quality scores, the filtering could not be the same as the filtering used for full-length reads. Sequences were annotated with PyIR, a Python wrapper for IgBLAST v1.9, using IMGT germline references to assign V/J genes and CDR3. Reads were removed for weak V/J assignments (E-value above 1e-6), missing CDR3, stop codons, out-of-frame junctions, or ambiguous translated residues. V3J clonotypes were defined as sequences sharing an identical inferred V gene, J gene, and CDR3 amino acid sequence. To compute the percentage overlap between repertoires, the number of shared unique clonotypes was divided by the size of the smaller repertoire. Richness of each repertoire was evaluated using RTK rarefaction, the Chao1 estimator, and Recon v2.1 estimates of unobserved clonotypes. Generation probabilities for all TCRbeta clonotypes obtained by the gDNA method from a few donors were computed using OLGA. In TCRdb, the immuneACCESS table is reduced to in-frame sequences with V and J assigned. These tables do not hold every clone; where another copy was compared, an unresolved V gene accounts for under half, and the others remain unexplained. That table gives V, J and clone size, and the DNA gave D and trimming. This sample gives about 980,000 clones in total; 60% to 85% of them show up just once. The top ten hold around 1.5% of the sample.

As for this clone: The specificity of this receptor is unknown. Qualities for individual bases were not recorded, and no much larger clone is one base off.

The donors were healthy, HIV-negative adults with no recently reported acute infections or vaccinations. All donors were Caucasian adults living in Nashville, Tennessee, USA. CD4+ T cells were enriched by magnetic negative selection, after which naive cells were positively selected on CD45RA and the negative fraction was taken as the memory subset. After blood collection by leukapheresis, PBMCs were isolated using Ficoll-Histopaque density gradient centrifugation and then cryopreserved in the vapor phase of liquid nitrogen. Analytical flow cytometry was used to check the purity and quantity of each magnetically sorted T cell population. Each sorted fraction had its genomic DNA isolated and then quantified by UV absorbance on a Nanodrop 2000c. From V the trimming removes 1 base and from J it removes 2 bases, while the gene matches leave 1 base of the junction unaccounted for. The CDR1 and CDR2 encoded by the germline V gene are SGHTA and FQGTGA. The CDR3 has 16 amino acids, counting the end cysteine and phenylalanine. Of all the DNA, just the CDR3 is kept, 48 bases in frame from base 1.

The receptor's source is a man aged 18 to 30 in good health. The chain joins TRBV7-3 to TRBJ2-3; 12 bases in the junction line up with TRBD2. The sequenced material came from memory CD4+ T cells sorted from blood. The cell subset or site label, as the study defines it: CD45RA-negative fraction. The DNA sequence is as follows: TGTGCCAGCAGCTTAAGACTAGCGGGGGACACAGATACGCAGTATTTT. Translated, it gives CASSLRLAGDTDTQYF.